The following is a T cell receptor beta chain sequence with its context. This sample's treatment: oral pan-JAK inhibitor, 5-10 mg twice daily. These data originate in a study of CD8+ T cells in alopecia areata. As the sequencing template, cDNA was produced by extracting RNA and reverse transcribing it. Profiling relied on immunoSEQ multiplex PCR, and the TCRdb table lists in-frame clones only, not all of them. Of around 140,000 clones in the sample, 54% were seen once. Germline V gene data show CDR1 as SEHNR and CDR2 as FQNEAQ (reference sequence). Trimming took 7 bases from V and 3 from J, leaving 9 bases between them. The CDR3 extends over 12 amino acids.

The V and J genes are TRBV7-9 and TRBJ1-1; no definite D call. The TCR comes from a human donor with alopecia areata. The sample was CD8+ T cells sorted from blood, taken at week 4, from a patient treated with tofacitinib. The CDR3 is CASTSSHTEAFF. The CDR3 DNA sequence: TGTGCCAGCACCTCGAGCCACACTGAAGCTTTCTTT.